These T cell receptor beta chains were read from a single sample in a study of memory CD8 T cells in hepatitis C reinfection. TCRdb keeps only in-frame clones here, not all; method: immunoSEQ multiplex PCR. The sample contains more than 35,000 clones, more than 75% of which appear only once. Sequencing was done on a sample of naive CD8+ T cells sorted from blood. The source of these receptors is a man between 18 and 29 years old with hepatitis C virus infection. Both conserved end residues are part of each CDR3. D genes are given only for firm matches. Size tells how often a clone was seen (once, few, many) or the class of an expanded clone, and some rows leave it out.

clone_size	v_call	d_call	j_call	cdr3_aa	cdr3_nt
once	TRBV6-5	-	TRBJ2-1	CASSPLSSYNEQFF	TGTGCCAGCAGTCCCTTGAGCTCCTACAATGAGCAGTTCTTC
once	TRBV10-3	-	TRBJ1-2	CAISESLGRGDGYTF	TGTGCCATCAGTGAGTCTTTAGGCAGGGGAGATGGCTACACCTTC
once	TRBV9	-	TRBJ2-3	CASSAGTLSTDTQYF	TGTGCCAGCAGCGCCGGGACTCTCTCCACAGATACGCAGTATTTT
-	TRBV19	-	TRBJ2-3	CASSRGDRSPDTQYF	TGTGCCAGTAGCCGGGGGGACAGGAGTCCAGATACGCAGTATTTT
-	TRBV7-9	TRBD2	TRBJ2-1	CASSSRDYYEQFF	TGTGCCAGCAGCTCCCGGGACTACTATGAGCAGTTCTTC
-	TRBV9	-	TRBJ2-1	CASSAPGRSYNEQFF	TGTGCCAGCAGCGCCCCAGGGCGGTCCTACAATGAGCAGTTCTTC
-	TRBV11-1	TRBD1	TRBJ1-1	CASSRDRDPKNTEAFF	TGTGCCAGCAGTCGGGACAGGGACCCTAAGAACACTGAAGCTTTCTTT
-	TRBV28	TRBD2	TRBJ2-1	CASSLMGLAGGPSEQFF	TGTGCCAGCAGTTTAATGGGACTAGCGGGAGGGCCCTCTGAGCAGTTCTTC
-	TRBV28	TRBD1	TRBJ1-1	CATIPTGMNTEAFF	TGTGCCACCATCCCGACAGGGATGAACACTGAAGCTTTCTTT
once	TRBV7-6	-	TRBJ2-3	CASSLTGTDTQYF	TGTGCCAGCAGCTTAACTGGCACAGATACGCAGTATTTT
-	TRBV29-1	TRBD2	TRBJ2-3	CSVEDGEGGLGADTQYF	TGCAGCGTTGAAGATGGGGAGGGGGGACTAGGCGCAGATACGCAGTATTTT
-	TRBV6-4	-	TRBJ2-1	CASSDGTTSTGQFF	TGTGCCAGCAGTGACGGCACCACCTCCACGGGGCAGTTCTTC
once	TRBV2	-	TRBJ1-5	CASSEGQGLANQPQHF	TGTGCCAGCAGTGAAGGGCAGGGGTTAGCAAATCAGCCCCAGCATTTT
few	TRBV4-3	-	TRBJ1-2	CASSQDWVAANYGYTF	TGCGCCAGCAGCCAAGATTGGGTGGCAGCGAACTATGGCTACACCTTC
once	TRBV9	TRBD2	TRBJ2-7	CASSAGASGTYEQYF	TGTGCCAGCAGCGCGGGGGCTAGCGGGACCTACGAGCAGTACTTC
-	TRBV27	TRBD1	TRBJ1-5	CASSYRGGDQPQHF	TGTGCCAGCAGCTACAGGGGTGGGGATCAGCCCCAGCATTTT
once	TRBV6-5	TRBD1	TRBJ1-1	CASRQKQGSGTEAFF	TGTGCCAGCAGACAAAAACAGGGGTCCGGAACTGAAGCTTTCTTT
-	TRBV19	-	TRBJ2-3	CASSSSSTDTQYF	TGTGCCAGTAGTTCCAGTAGCACAGATACGCAGTATTTT
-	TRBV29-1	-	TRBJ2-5	CSVVATYQETQYF	TGCAGCGTTGTGGCCACGTACCAAGAGACCCAGTACTTC
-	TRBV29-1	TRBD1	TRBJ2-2	CSTIGGPGELFF	TGCAGCACAATAGGGGGCCCCGGGGAGCTGTTTTTT
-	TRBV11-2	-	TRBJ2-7	CASSLDTLDLARSSYEQYF	TGTGCCAGCAGCTTAGATACCCTGGATCTAGCGCGGAGCTCCTACGAGCAGTACTTC
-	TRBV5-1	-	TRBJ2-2	CASSLTAPSATGELFF	TGCGCCAGCAGCCTTACAGCCCCCTCGGCCACCGGGGAGCTGTTTTTT
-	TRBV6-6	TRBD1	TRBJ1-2	CASTTLGQLYTF	TGTGCCAGTACTACCTTGGGACAGCTTTACACCTTC
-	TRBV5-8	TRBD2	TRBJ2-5	CASSSGLAGGPLETQYF	TGTGCCAGCAGCTCAGGACTAGCGGGGGGCCCGCTTGAGACCCAGTACTTC
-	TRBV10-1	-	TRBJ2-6	CASSASSGANVLTF	TGCGCCAGCAGTGCGAGCTCTGGGGCCAACGTCCTGACTTTC
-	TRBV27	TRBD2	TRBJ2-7	CASSSYRGSYEQYF	TGTGCCAGCAGTTCGTATCGCGGGAGCTACGAGCAGTACTTC
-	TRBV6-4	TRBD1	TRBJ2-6	CASSPRQGTGANVLTF	TGTGCCAGCAGTCCCCGACAGGGTACTGGGGCCAACGTCCTGACTTTC
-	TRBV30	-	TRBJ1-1	CAWSGVGARTEAFF	TGTGCCTGGAGTGGGGTGGGGGCGCGGACTGAAGCTTTCTTT
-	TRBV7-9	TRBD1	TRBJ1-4	CASSLDRGSEKLFF	TGTGCCAGCAGCCTGGACAGGGGAAGTGAAAAACTGTTTTTT
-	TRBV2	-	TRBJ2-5	CASSEADSQETQYF	TGTGCCAGCAGTGAAGCCGACAGTCAAGAGACCCAGTACTTC
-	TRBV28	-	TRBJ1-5	CASRTAIQGLSNQPQHF	TGTGCCAGCAGAACCGCGATCCAGGGGTTGAGCAATCAGCCCCAGCATTTT